This TCR beta chain is from a study of Ad26.COV2.S vaccination and SARS-CoV-2 variants. Findings and limits, study-wide: Post-vaccination breadth of spike-specific CD8+ and CD4+ T cell responses was reportedly substantial. While placebo recipients had lower spike-specific TCR breadth, vaccine recipients had more.

Treatment reported: around 19 received Ad26.COV2.S at low or high dose, single or two shots; a few received placebo; per-sample allocation not given. It was on day 63 after the first vaccine or placebo injection that samples were taken. Of note for this clone: Its antigen is as yet unknown.

Clones were sequenced by immunoSEQ multiplex PCR, and TCRdb holds only the in-frame ones, with some missing. The profile shows about 390,000 clones, more than 85% of them singletons. The V segment lost 1 base and the J segment 5 bases; nucleotides outside the gene matches: 7. The length of the CDR3 is 15 residues. The germline gives CDR1 LGHDT, CDR2 YNNKEL (reference sequence). J is TRBJ1-2 and V is TRBV3-1 (or the pseudogene TRBV3-2); 7 nucleotides match TRBD1. Sample: peripheral blood, taken in a trial of Ad26.COV2.S vaccine versus placebo. The receptor's source is a person between 18 and 65 years old who received the Ad26.COV2.S COVID-19 vaccine or a placebo. The CDR3 nucleotides are TGTGCCAGCAGCCAAGTAGCGACAGGGAAGTATGGCTACACCTTC. It specifies CASSQVATGKYGYTF.